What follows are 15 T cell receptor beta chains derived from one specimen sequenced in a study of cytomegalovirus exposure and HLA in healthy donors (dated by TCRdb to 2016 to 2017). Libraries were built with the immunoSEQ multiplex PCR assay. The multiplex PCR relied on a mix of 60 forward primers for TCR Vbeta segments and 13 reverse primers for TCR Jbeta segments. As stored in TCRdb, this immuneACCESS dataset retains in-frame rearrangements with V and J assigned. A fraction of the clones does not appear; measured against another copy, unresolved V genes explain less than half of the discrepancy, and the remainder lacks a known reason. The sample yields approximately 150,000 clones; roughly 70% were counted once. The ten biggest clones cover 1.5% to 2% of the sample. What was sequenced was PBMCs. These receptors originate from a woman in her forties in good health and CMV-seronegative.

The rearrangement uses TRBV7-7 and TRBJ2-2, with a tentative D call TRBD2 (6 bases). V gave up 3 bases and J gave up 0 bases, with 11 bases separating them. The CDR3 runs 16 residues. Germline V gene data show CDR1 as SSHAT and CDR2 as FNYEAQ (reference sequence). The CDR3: CASSLYWEANTGELFF. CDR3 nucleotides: TGTGCCAGCAGCTTGTATTGGGAGGCGAACACCGGGGAGCTGTTTTTT.

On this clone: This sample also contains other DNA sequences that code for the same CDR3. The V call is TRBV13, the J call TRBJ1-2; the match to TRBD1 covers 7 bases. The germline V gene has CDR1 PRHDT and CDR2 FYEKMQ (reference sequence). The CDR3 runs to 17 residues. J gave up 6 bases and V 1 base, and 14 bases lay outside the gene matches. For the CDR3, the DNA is TGTGCCAGCAGCTTAGCGGGCCCTCAGGGGGGTTATGATGGCTACACCTTC. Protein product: CASSLAGPQGGYDGYTF.

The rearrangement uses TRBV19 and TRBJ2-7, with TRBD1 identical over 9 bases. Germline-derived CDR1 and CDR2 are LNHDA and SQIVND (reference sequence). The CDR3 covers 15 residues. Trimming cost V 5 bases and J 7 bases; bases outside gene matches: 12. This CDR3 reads CASSSRGTGMREQYF. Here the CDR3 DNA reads TGTGCCAGTAGTTCCCGAGGGACAGGGATGAGAGAGCAGTACTTC.

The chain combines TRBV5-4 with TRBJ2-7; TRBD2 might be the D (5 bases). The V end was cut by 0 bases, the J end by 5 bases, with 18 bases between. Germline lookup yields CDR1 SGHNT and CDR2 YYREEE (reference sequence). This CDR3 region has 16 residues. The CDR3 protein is CASSLDPLAAVHEQYF. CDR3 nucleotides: TGTGCCAGCAGCTTGGATCCCCTAGCCGCAGTCCACGAGCAGTACTTC.

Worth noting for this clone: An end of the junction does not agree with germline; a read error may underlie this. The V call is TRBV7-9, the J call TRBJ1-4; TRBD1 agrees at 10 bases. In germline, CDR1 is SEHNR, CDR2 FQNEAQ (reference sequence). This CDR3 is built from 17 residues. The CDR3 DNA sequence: TGTTCCAGCAGCTTAGGGACAACCGGGACAGGGGATGAAAAACTGTTTTTT. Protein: CSSSLGTTGTGDEKLFF.

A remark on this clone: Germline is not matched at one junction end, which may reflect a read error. Written as DNA, the CDR3 is TGTTCCAGCAGCTCGAGCTCGACAGGGGGTATGGGCGAGCAGTACTTC. Its protein is CSSSSSSTGGMGEQYF. The chain carries TRBV7-9 and TRBJ2-7, with TRBD1 matching 9 bases. The V gene's germline CDR1 is SEHNR and CDR2 FQNEAQ (reference sequence). The CDR3 runs to 16 residues.

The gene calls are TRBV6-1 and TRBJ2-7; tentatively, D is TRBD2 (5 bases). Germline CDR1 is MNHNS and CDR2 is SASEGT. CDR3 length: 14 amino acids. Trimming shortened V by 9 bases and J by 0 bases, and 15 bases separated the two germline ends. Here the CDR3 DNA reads TGTGCCAGTATGAGGGCGGTCCTCTCCTACGAGCAGTACTTC. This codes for CASMRAVLSYEQYF.

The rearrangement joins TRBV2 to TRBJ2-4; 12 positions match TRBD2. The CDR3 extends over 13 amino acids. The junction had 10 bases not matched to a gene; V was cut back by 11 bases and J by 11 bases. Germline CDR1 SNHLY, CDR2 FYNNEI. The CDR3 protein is CAGAASGGAVQYF. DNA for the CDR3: TGTGCCGGCGCCGCTAGCGGGGGGGCCGTTCAGTACTTC.

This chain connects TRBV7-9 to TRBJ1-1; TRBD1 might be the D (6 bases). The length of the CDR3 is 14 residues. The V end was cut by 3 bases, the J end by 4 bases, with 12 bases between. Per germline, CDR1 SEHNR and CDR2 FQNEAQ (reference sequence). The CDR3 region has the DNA TGTGCCAGCAGCTTCGCGGGGGGCGTCACTGAAGCTTTCTTT. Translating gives CASSFAGGVTEAFF.

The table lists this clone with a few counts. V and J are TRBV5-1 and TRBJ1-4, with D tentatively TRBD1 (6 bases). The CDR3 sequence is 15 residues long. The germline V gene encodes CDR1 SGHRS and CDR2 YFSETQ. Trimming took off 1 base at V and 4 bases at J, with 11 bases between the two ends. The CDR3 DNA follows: TGCGCCAGCAGCTTGCATGGGGGCCTTAATGAAAAACTGTTTTTT. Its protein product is CASSLHGGLNEKLFF.

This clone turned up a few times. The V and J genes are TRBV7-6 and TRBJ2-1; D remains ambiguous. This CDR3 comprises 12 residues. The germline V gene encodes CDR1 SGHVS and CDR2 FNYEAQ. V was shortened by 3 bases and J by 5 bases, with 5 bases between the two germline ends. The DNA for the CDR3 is TGTGCCAGCAGCTTTGACAACAATGAGCAGTTCTTC. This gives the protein CASSFDNNEQFF.

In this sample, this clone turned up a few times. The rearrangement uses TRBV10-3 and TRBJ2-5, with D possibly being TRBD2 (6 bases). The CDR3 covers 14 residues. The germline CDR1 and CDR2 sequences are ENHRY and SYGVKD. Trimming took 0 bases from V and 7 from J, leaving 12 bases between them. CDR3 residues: CAISESGGRGTQYF. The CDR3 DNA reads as TGTGCCATCAGTGAGTCGGGAGGCCGAGGGACCCAGTACTTC.

This CDR3 is CASGPGVAGPSTGELFF. The CDR3 coding sequence is TGCGCCAGCGGCCCCGGGGTAGCGGGACCGAGTACCGGGGAGCTGTTTTTT. The V call is TRBV5-1, the J call TRBJ2-2, with 8 bases aligning to TRBD2. Germline V lookup: CDR1 SGHRS, CDR2 YFSETQ. Trimming at V came to 7 bases and at J to 5 bases, leaving 16 bases not matched to a gene. The CDR3 totals 17 residues.

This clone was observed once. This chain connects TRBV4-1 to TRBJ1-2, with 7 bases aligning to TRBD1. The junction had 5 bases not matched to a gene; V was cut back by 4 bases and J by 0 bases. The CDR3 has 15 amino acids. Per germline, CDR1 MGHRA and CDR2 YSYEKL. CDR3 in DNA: TGCGCCAGCAGCCTCGGGACAGCCACTAACTATGGCTACACCTTC. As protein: CASSLGTATNYGYTF.

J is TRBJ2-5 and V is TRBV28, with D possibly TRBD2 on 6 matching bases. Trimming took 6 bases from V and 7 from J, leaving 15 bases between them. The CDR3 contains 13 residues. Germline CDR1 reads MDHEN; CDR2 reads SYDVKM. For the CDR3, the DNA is TGTGCCAGCAGCCTACCGGGGGTGCGGACCCAGTACTTC. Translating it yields CASSLPGVRTQYF.